A selection of T cell receptor beta chains follows, all from one sample in a study of T cells in Graves' hyperthyroidism and ophthalmopathy. TCRdb re-called the multiplex PCR reads through MiXCR, storing one row per CDR3 protein. Found here are about 710,000 distinct CDR3 sequences, about 15% of them singletons; the top ten hold over 7.5%. Sample: blood. The receptors were sampled from a man younger than 35 with Graves' hyperthyroidism. Both conserved end residues are trimmed from each CDR3.

j_call	v_call	cdr3_aa
TRBJ2-5	TRBV24-1	ATSDLKDTSGRETQY
TRBJ2-7	TRBV12-3/TRBV12-4	ASSSTSGSYEQY
TRBJ2-1	TRBV11-2	ASSGTDRGGNEQF
TRBJ2-3	TRBV7-9	ASSARDREYDTQY
TRBJ2-6	TRBV28	ASSLRDRSYSGANVLT
TRBJ1-1	TRBV5-1	ASSLAGGAFTEAF
TRBJ2-3	TRBV28	ASRPLTSGGTQY
TRBJ1-5	TRBV25-1	ASSESGGLGPQH
TRBJ2-7	TRBV29-1	SVEATGTGAYEQY
TRBJ1-2	TRBV14	ASSPRQGQETYGYT
TRBJ2-1	TRBV4-1	ASSQIGTRNEQF
TRBJ2-2	TRBV27	ASPTPFGTGENTGELF
TRBJ1-1	TRBV29-1	SVEGGLAF
TRBJ2-7	TRBV12-3/TRBV12-4	ASSLRQGLVEQY
TRBJ2-3	TRBV4-2	ASSQEGLAGVLDTQY
TRBJ2-6	TRBV7-3	ASSLMAGVPSGANVLT
TRBJ1-2	TRBV18	ASSPARTEYGYT
TRBJ2-3	TRBV6-2/TRBV6-3	ASSPAGTSGGDTQY
TRBJ2-5	TRBV5-1	ASSPQGTQETQY
TRBJ1-2	TRBV20-1	SARQGTSGYT
TRBJ2-1	TRBV12-3/TRBV12-4	ASSHGGGNEQF
TRBJ2-5	TRBV5-1	ASSGVEREVGETQY
TRBJ1-6	TRBV2	ASSEASIGEFYSPLH
TRBJ1-2	TRBV11-3	ASSSLGQGLGYT
TRBJ2-1	TRBV28	ASSLILSSFGNEQF
TRBJ1-5	TRBV18	ASSPRGGGRSGNQPQH
TRBJ2-7	TRBV20-1	SARVGGRGEQY
TRBJ2-5	TRBV9	ASSVAAGQETQY
-	TRBV5-1	ASSVSGLAGNEQY
TRBJ2-7	TRBV5-1	ASSLELGGSEQY
TRBJ2-5	TRBV10-3	ATHPGTGYQETQY
TRBJ2-2	TRBV9	ASSPPGNTGELF
TRBJ2-1	TRBV28	ASSLGSGRSSYNEQF
TRBJ2-7	TRBV20-1	SARYPNYEQY
TRBJ2-1	TRBV11-2	ASRLGGRYNEQF
TRBJ2-7	TRBV29-1	STQDSSYEQY
TRBJ2-3	TRBV12-3/TRBV12-4	ASRKGPGTDTQY
TRBJ2-5	TRBV6-1	ASSSTWGQLALSIRY
TRBJ2-3	TRBV6-2/TRBV6-3	ASRNFAGTDTQY
TRBJ1-2	TRBV7-2	ASSLEVGGAYGYT
TRBJ2-7	TRBV28	ASSHQGTSGAYEQY
TRBJ2-7	TRBV6-2/TRBV6-3	ASSYSRERGYEQY
TRBJ2-1	TRBV3-1	ASSQGLTEQF
TRBJ2-4	TRBV7-9	ASSEQGRENIQY
TRBJ2-7	TRBV28	ASSQGYAHYEQY
TRBJ1-1	TRBV11-2	ASRVENTEAF
TRBJ2-5	TRBV28	ATERTSGSRETQY
TRBJ1-1	TRBV24-1	ATSDTRGPNTEAF
TRBJ2-5	TRBV2	ASTQGREETQY
TRBJ2-1	TRBV12-3/TRBV12-4	ASSLTSGPYNEQF
TRBJ2-1	TRBV20-1	SAETTSYNEQF
TRBJ2-5	TRBV6-2/TRBV6-3	ASSSLMGGIEY
TRBJ2-6	TRBV7-6	ASSRSTGANVLT
TRBJ2-7	TRBV5-1	ASSLEGQGLHEQY
TRBJ2-7	TRBV12-3/TRBV12-4	ASTGSPGLADEQY
TRBJ2-1	TRBV20-1	SAAPGFLVGNEQF
TRBJ1-1	TRBV6-1	ASKETGPYEAF
TRBJ1-5	TRBV2	ASSALGGGNQPQH
TRBJ2-2	TRBV24-1	ATSDGAGAGVDTGELF
TRBJ1-1	TRBV7-2	ASSLVTDGFEAF